The rows below give T cell receptor beta chains drawn from one sample of a study of post-analysis software for immune sequencing data. A single record per CDR3 protein comes from TCRdb applying MiXCR to the PCR reads. The sample contains roughly 700,000 distinct CDR3 sequences, about 32% of which appear only once. Input material: blood. The receptors were sampled from a girl aged 5 to 17 with multiple sclerosis. CDR3s include the opening cysteine and the closing phenylalanine or tryptophan. The D gene is left open where the match is weak. For some rows the clone size is stated as once, few or many, or as a class when expanded; others skip it.

j_call,d_call,v_call,clone_size,cdr3_aa,cdr3_nt
TRBJ2-1,NA,TRBV20-1,few,CSASDYSSYNEQFF,TGCAGTGCTAGCGACTACAGCTCCTACAATGAGCAGTTCTTC
TRBJ1-2,TRBD1,TRBV27,NA,CASSPGQGGKGYTF,TGTGCCAGCAGCCCCGGACAGGGAGGGAAAGGCTACACCTTC
TRBJ1-2,NA,TRBV6-1,few,CASELNYGYTF,TGTGCCAGCGAACTTAACTATGGCTACACCTTC
TRBJ2-1,NA,TRBV20-1,NA,CSAQKGTYNEQFF,TGCAGTGCCCAAAAAGGGACCTACAATGAGCAGTTCTTC
TRBJ1-2,NA,TRBV6-5,NA,CASTLGTNHYGYTF,TGTGCCAGCACTCTCGGGACAAACCACTATGGCTACACCTTC
TRBJ1-6,NA,TRBV9,NA,CASSALGGEGISPLHF,TGTGCCAGCAGCGCCTTAGGGGGGGAAGGGATTTCACCCCTCCACTTT
TRBJ1-2,TRBD1,TRBV10-3,NA,CATNGQGDGYTF,TGTGCCACTAACGGACAGGGGGATGGCTACACCTTC
TRBJ2-5,NA,TRBV15,many,CATSILTGAGAQYF,TGTGCCACCAGCATCTTAACCGGGGCTGGGGCCCAGTACTTC
TRBJ2-1,NA,TRBV10-3,NA,CAISESRGGTYNEQFF,TGTGCCATCAGTGAGTCTCGAGGCGGGACCTACAATGAGCAGTTCTTC
TRBJ2-7,TRBD2,TRBV6-5,many,CASSGGTSGPYEQYF,TGTGCCAGCAGTGGGGGGACTAGCGGGCCCTACGAGCAGTACTTC
TRBJ2-7,NA,TRBV5-1,NA,CASSRDGPSSYEQYF,TGCGCCAGCAGTCGCGACGGTCCCAGCTCCTACGAGCAGTACTTC
TRBJ1-5,TRBD1,TRBV7-8,once,CASSLLGTEEPYSNQPQHF,TGTGCCAGCAGCCTCCTCGGGACAGAGGAACCTTATAGCAATCAGCCCCAGCATTTT
TRBJ2-7,TRBD2,TRBV7-9,NA,CASSLAGGTSDEQYF,TGTGCCAGCAGCTTAGCGGGAGGGACCTCGGATGAGCAGTACTTC
TRBJ2-5,NA,TRBV28,few,CASSSPAGPSQETQYF,TGTGCCAGCAGCTCCCCAGCGGGCCCTAGTCAAGAGACCCAGTACTTC
TRBJ2-7,TRBD2,TRBV20-1,few,CSAYRTSGYEQYF,TGCAGTGCTTACCGGACTAGCGGATACGAGCAGTACTTC
TRBJ2-5,TRBD2,TRBV2,NA,CALAYERGGTTQYF,TGTGCCCTCGCCTACGAGCGGGGGGGCACGACCCAGTACTTC
TRBJ1-5,NA,TRBV6-1,NA,CASSEWDIQNQPQHF,TGTGCCAGCAGTGAATGGGACATTCAGAACCAGCCCCAGCATTTT
TRBJ1-6,NA,TRBV5-1,few,CASSSLGHPNNSPLHF,TGCGCCAGCAGCTCTCTAGGCCACCCCAATAATTCACCCCTCCACTTT
TRBJ2-5,TRBD2,TRBV6-5,NA,CASSYYPTSGCYGQYF,TGTGCCAGCAGTTACTACCCGACTAGCGGCTGCTACGGGCAGTACTTC
TRBJ2-1,NA,TRBV4-1,NA,CAGSQGWGADEQFF,TGCGCCGGCAGCCAGGGATGGGGCGCGGATGAGCAGTTCTTC
TRBJ2-7,NA,TRBV6-2/TRBV6-3,NA,CASSYNRIAYEQYF,TGTGCCAGCAGTTACAACAGAATAGCCTACGAGCAGTACTTC
TRBJ1-1,NA,TRBV5-1,NA,CASRPRPGGDTEAFF,TGCGCCAGCAGACCGCGGCCGGGAGGGGACACTGAAGCTTTCTTT
TRBJ2-1,TRBD1,TRBV10-3,few,CAISDTGGIYNEQFF,TGTGCCATCAGTGACACAGGGGGTATCTACAATGAGCAGTTCTTC
TRBJ1-2,NA,TRBV14,NA,CASSQWGINYGYTF,TGTGCCAGCAGCCAATGGGGGATTAACTATGGCTACACCTTC
TRBJ1-2,NA,TRBV5-6,few,CASSFARPTPRGYTF,TGTGCCAGCAGCTTTGCCCGGCCCACCCCGCGGGGCTACACCTTC
TRBJ2-5,NA,TRBV14,few,CASSQDSATQYF,TGTGCCAGCAGCCAAGATTCTGCGACCCAGTACTTC
TRBJ1-2,NA,TRBV7-2,many,CASSLGPAGSIYGYTF,TGTGCCAGCAGCTTAGGCCCGGCGGGATCGATCTATGGCTACACCTTC
TRBJ2-3,NA,TRBV11-2,NA,CASSPRFQDTDTQYF,TGTGCCAGCAGCCCCCGTTTTCAGGACACAGATACGCAGTATTTT
TRBJ2-3,NA,TRBV24-1,NA,CATSDPSGPITDTQYF,TGTGCCACCAGTGACCCCTCCGGGCCGATTACAGATACGCAGTATTTT
TRBJ2-5,NA,TRBV4-3,few,CASSQGGGGAFETQYF,TGCGCCAGCAGCCAAGGGGGAGGGGGGGCTTTCGAGACCCAGTACTTC
TRBJ2-5,NA,TRBV29-1,NA,CSSDGVDEQYF,TGCAGCTCTGACGGGGTCGATGAGCAGTACTTC
TRBJ1-1,TRBD1,TRBV9,NA,CASSVDRATEAFF,TGTGCCAGCAGCGTGGACAGGGCAACTGAAGCTTTCTTT
TRBJ2-7,TRBD2,TRBV7-9,NA,CASSPSGSWDEQYF,TGTGCCAGCAGCCCAAGCGGGAGCTGGGACGAGCAGTACTTC
TRBJ2-1,TRBD2,TRBV29-1,few,CSVEVGGTSGSEEQFF,TGCAGCGTTGAAGTCGGGGGGACTAGCGGGAGTGAAGAGCAGTTCTTC
TRBJ2-5,NA,TRBV20-1,few,CSARGYGETQYF,TGCAGTGCTAGAGGGTACGGAGAGACCCAGTACTTC
TRBJ2-7,NA,TRBV6-1,few,CASSGGQPLYYEQYF,TGTGCCAGCAGCGGTGGACAGCCTTTATACTACGAGCAGTACTTC
TRBJ2-7,NA,TRBV6-6,NA,CASSPRETEGSSPLRYF,TGTGCCAGCAGCCCACGTGAGACAGAGGGGTCCTCTCCTTTAAGGTACTTC
TRBJ1-6,NA,TRBV6-5,few,CASSYYGGNSPLHF,TGTGCCAGCAGTTACTACGGCGGTAATTCACCCCTCCACTTT
TRBJ1-1,NA,TRBV10-3,few,CAISEQGVNTEAFF,TGTGCCATCAGTGAGCAAGGGGTGAACACTGAAGCTTTCTTT
TRBJ2-1,NA,TRBV20-1,NA,CSATQYFNNEQFF,TGCAGTGCTACCCAGTATTTCAACAATGAGCAGTTCTTC
TRBJ1-2,NA,TRBV28,NA,CASTPAPYGYTF,TGTGCCAGCACCCCGGCCCCCTATGGCTACACCTTC
TRBJ2-7,NA,TRBV9,NA,CASSVGSPSYEQYF,TGTGCCAGCAGCGTCGGGTCCCCTTCCTACGAGCAGTACTTC
TRBJ1-1,NA,TRBV7-8,NA,CAREYRCGNSTEAFF,NA
TRBJ1-1,NA,TRBV10-3,NA,CAISESKAWNTEAFF,TGTGCCATCAGTGAGTCGAAGGCCTGGAACACTGAAGCTTTCTTT
TRBJ2-7,NA,TRBV3-1,few,CAPHEQYF,TGTGCCCCCCACGAGCAGTACTTC
TRBJ1-1,TRBD1,TRBV7-2,NA,CASSLEGQVTEAFF,TGTGCCAGCAGCTTAGAAGGACAGGTGACTGAAGCTTTCTTT
TRBJ2-3,NA,TRBV6-5,many,CASRNTGPSDTQYF,TGTGCCAGCAGAAACACAGGTCCTTCAGATACGCAGTATTTT
TRBJ2-1,NA,TRBV6-1,NA,CASSETSGAPLYNEQFF,TGTGCCAGCAGTGAAACGTCCGGGGCGCCCCTATACAATGAGCAGTTCTTC
TRBJ1-2,TRBD1,TRBV7-2,few,CASSPKGTGHGYTF,TGTGCCAGCAGCCCCAAGGGGACAGGGCATGGCTACACCTTC
TRBJ2-7,TRBD2,TRBV27,NA,CASSPQVAGPYEQYF,TGTGCCAGCAGTCCTCAGGTAGCGGGTCCCTACGAGCAGTACTTC
TRBJ1-5,NA,TRBV28,NA,CAIAGTHNQPQHF,TGTGCCATAGCCGGGACACACAATCAGCCCCAGCATTTT
TRBJ1-6,TRBD1,TRBV6-5,NA,CASSYQIGTGNSPLHF,TGTGCCAGCAGTTACCAAATAGGGACAGGGAATTCACCCCTCCACTTT
TRBJ1-1,NA,TRBV20-1,NA,CSALDRLTEAFF,TGCAGTGCTCTCGACAGACTCACTGAAGCTTTCTTT